This T cell receptor (beta chain) derives from a study of TIL therapy for anti-PD-1-resistant metastatic lung cancer. The germline V gene encodes CDR1 MNHEY and CDR2 SMNVEV (reference sequence). The CDR3 totals 15 residues. Trimming removed 5 bases at V and 2 bases at J, with 13 bases between. The immunoSEQ assay was v3. The table came from immunoSEQ multiplex PCR; TCRdb's copy has only in-frame clones and leaves some out. The sample holds tens of thousands of clones; 70% to 90% are singletons and the top ten take 5%. Time point described: pre-treatment sample, taken before nivolumab and TIL therapy. The sample consisted of blood, taken at baseline. This chain links TRBV27 with TRBJ1-5; possible D gene TRBD1, 5 bases. The TCR was taken from a person aged 25-80 years with non-small cell lung cancer. The CDR3 sequence: CASSLQGFGNQPQHF. CDR3 nucleotide sequence: TGTGCCAGCAGTCTCCAGGGTTTCGGCAATCAGCCCCAGCATTTT.